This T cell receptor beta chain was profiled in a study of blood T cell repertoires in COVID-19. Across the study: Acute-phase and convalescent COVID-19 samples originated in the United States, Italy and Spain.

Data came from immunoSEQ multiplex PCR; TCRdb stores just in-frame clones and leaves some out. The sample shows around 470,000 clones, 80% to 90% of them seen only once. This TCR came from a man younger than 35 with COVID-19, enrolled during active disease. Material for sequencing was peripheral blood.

This CDR3 reads CASSLVGGANTGELFF. CDR3 nucleotides: TGTGCCAGCAGCTTAGTAGGGGGAGCGAACACCGGGGAGCTGTTTTTT. This chain links TRBV7-2 with TRBJ2-2; D possibly corresponds to TRBD1 (6 bases). CDR1 is SGHTA and CDR2 is FQGNSA in the germline V gene. Trimming left V 1 base short and J 0 bases short, with 9 bases between. The CDR3 has 16 residues.